The T cell receptor (beta chain) under discussion was sequenced for a study of post-analysis software for immune sequencing data. About the research overall: Relapsing-remitting, secondary progressive and progressive-relapsing multiple sclerosis courses were included.

A few counts support this clonotype. Antigen: not known. Overall study findings and caveats: When patients were compared with controls, four or five TRBV segments were more frequent, TRBV5-6, TRBV5-1 and TRBV20-1 among them. Compared with controls, patients showed significantly lower normalized Chao1 diversity.

TCR beta libraries were prepared from cDNA with unique molecular identifiers. A population of about 1 to 11 million T cells gave rise to roughly 500,000 cDNA molecules. TCRdb fed the PCR reads into MiXCR, producing one record per CDR3 protein. The table records 650,000 to 850,000 distinct CDR3 sequences, approximately 50% of them present only once. V gave up 6 bases and J gave up 4 bases, with 14 bases separating them. Per germline, CDR1 MNHNY and CDR2 SVGAGI (reference sequence). CDR3 length equals 14 residues. This TCR was sampled from a girl aged 10 to 17 with multiple sclerosis. Sequencing was carried out using blood. The chain joins TRBV6-6 to TRBJ2-3; possible D gene TRBD2, 5 bases. CDR3 sequence reads: CASRRASEADTQYF. CDR3 in DNA: TGTGCCAGCAGACGGGCCTCGGAGGCAGATACGCAGTATTTT.